The 25 T cell receptor beta chains below all came from one sample that was sequenced in a study of cytomegalovirus exposure and HLA in healthy donors. Both 60 Vbeta primers and 13 Jbeta primers went into the PCR. Method: immunoSEQ multiplex PCR; TCRdb's copy keeps in-frame clones and lacks some. The sample yields about 120,000 clones, 65% to 80% seen once. Source material: PBMCs. These receptors came from a man aged 40-55 years in good health and CMV-seropositive.

This clone was seen more than once but under ten times. V is TRBV7-8 and J is TRBJ2-7, with TRBD2 matching over 8 bases. Germline V gene sequence: CDR1 SGHVS, CDR2 FQNEAQ. The CDR3 is 15 residues long. The ends lost 1 base at V and 4 bases at J; junction bases unmatched: 6. CDR3 sequence reads: CASSLEGGGRYEQYF. As DNA, the CDR3 is TGTGCCAGCAGCTTAGAAGGCGGGGGGAGGTACGAGCAGTACTTC.

This clone was recorded a few times. The chain has TRBV14 and TRBJ2-7, with D perhaps TRBD2 (5 bases). There are 13 residues in the CDR3. V lost 4 bases and J lost 3, with 10 bases in between. Germline CDR1 and CDR2: SGHDN and FVKESK. CDR3 sequence: CASSRASRYEQYF. CDR3 bases: TGTGCCAGCAGCCGGGCTAGCCGCTACGAGCAGTACTTC.

The chain couples TRBV27 to TRBJ1-2; possible D gene TRBD1, 6 bases. Trimming cost V 6 bases and J 0 bases, with 11 bases left between them. The germline V gene encodes CDR1 MNHEY and CDR2 SMNVEV (reference sequence). The CDR3 has 14 residues. This chain's CDR3 is CASRTGGANYGYTF. The CDR3 DNA is TGTGCCAGCAGAACGGGGGGCGCTAACTATGGCTACACCTTC.

This clone was counted a single time. V gene TRBV10-3 combines with J gene TRBJ2-1; possible D gene TRBD2, 6 bases. The length of the CDR3 is 18 residues. The ends were cut back, 0 bases at V and 2 bases at J, with 17 bases in the middle. Germline CDR1 and CDR2: ENHRY and SYGVKD. CDR3: CAISESLFRDLTYNEQFF. The CDR3 nucleotides read TGTGCCATCAGTGAGTCGTTGTTTAGGGACTTGACCTACAATGAGCAGTTCTTC.

V gene TRBV29-1 combines with J gene TRBJ1-1; possible D gene TRBD1, 6 bases. CDR1 and CDR2 from the germline V gene are SQVTM and ANQGSEA. Trimming took 1 base from V and 4 from J, leaving 13 bases between them. The CDR3 is 14 residues long. The CDR3 coding sequence is TGCAGCGTTGAAGTTACAGGGTTCGGCACTGAAGCTTTCTTT. The encoded protein is CSVEVTGFGTEAFF.

The rearrangement uses TRBV7-5 and TRBJ1-2; TRBD1 is the table's D call and was not checked against the DNA. TRBV7-5 represents a pseudogene. The CDR3 spans 16 residues. The CDR3 DNA sequence: TGTGCCAGAAGCCCCACCAGACAGAACCATAACTATGGCTACACCTTC. Its protein is CARSPTRQNHNYGYTF.

The V and J genes are TRBV21-1 and TRBJ2-2; the table's D call, TRBD2, has no DNA check behind it. TRBV21-1 is designated a pseudogene. CDR3 length: 15 amino acids. In nucleotides, the CDR3 is TGTGCCAGCCCGGAGGGGCAGGGTGGATCCGGGGAGCTGTTTTTT. Residues: CASPEGQGGSGELFF.

The chain links TRBV2 to TRBJ2-2, with 11 bases aligning to TRBD1. The V gene end was trimmed by 9 bases and the J gene end by 6 bases; junction bases not matched to a gene: 9. Germline CDR1 is SNHLY and CDR2 is FYNNEI. CDR3 length: 15 residues. DNA of the CDR3: TGTGCCAGTAGGACCGGGACAGGGGGGTCCGGGGAGCTGTTTTTT. Translated, it gives CASRTGTGGSGELFF.

The gene calls are TRBV5-1 and TRBJ1-2, with 11 bases fitting TRBD1. The CDR3 loop spans 15 amino acids. Trimming took 0 bases from V and 7 from J; bases not matched to a gene: 5. Germline CDR1 is SGHRS and CDR2 is YFSETQ. CDR3: CASSLAGQGAGGYTF. CDR3 bases: TGCGCCAGCAGCTTGGCCGGACAGGGGGCGGGTGGCTACACCTTC.

V is TRBV7-8 and J is TRBJ2-7, with D tentatively TRBD1 (6 bases). V was trimmed by 4 bases and J by 5 bases, leaving 9 bases between them. This CDR3 has 12 amino acids. Per germline, CDR1 SGHVS and CDR2 FQNEAQ. The CDR3, as DNA: TGTGCCAGCAGCTCCACAGGGCACGAGCAGTACTTC. Encoded protein: CASSSTGHEQYF.

The rearrangement uses TRBV18 and TRBJ1-4, with D unclear. Trimming took 1 base from V and 0 from J, leaving 15 bases between them. Germline CDR1 reads KGHSH; CDR2 reads LQKENI. The CDR3 runs 18 residues. DNA of the CDR3: TGTGCCAGCTCACCACGGGCGGGCACGCTTGCAACTAATGAAAAACTGTTTTTT. Protein product: CASSPRAGTLATNEKLFF.

This chain uses TRBV2 with TRBJ2-3; D may be TRBD1 (6 bases). CDR3 length equals 12 residues. V was cut by 8 bases and J by 4 bases, with 10 bases left in between. In germline, CDR1 is SNHLY, CDR2 FYNNEI. CDR3: CASFAGADTQYF. The CDR3 DNA is TGTGCCAGCTTTGCAGGGGCAGATACGCAGTATTTT.

The chain employs TRBV2 and TRBJ1-1; D is possibly TRBD1 (6 bases). Germline V lookup: CDR1 SNHLY, CDR2 FYNNEI. This CDR3 has 14 amino acids. V was clipped by 6 bases and J by 1 base, with 12 bases between them. CDR3 amino acids: CASRYRETNTEAFF. CDR3 DNA sequence: TGTGCCAGCAGATACAGGGAGACGAACACTGAAGCTTTCTTT.

The chain has TRBV7-9 and TRBJ1-4; TRBD1 is a possible D gene (6 bases). CDR1 is SEHNR, CDR2 FQNEAQ, per germline (reference sequence). The length of the CDR3 is 15 residues. Trimming removed 1 base from V and 1 base from J, with 7 bases in between. Here the CDR3 reads CASSLVTGTNEKLFF. The CDR3 DNA reads TGTGCCAGCAGCTTAGTGACAGGAACTAATGAAAAACTGTTTTTT.

The chain carries TRBV6-1 and TRBJ2-3; 7 bases map to TRBD2. Trimming removed 3 bases from V and 2 bases from J; junction bases left unmatched: 8. The CDR3 is made up of 16 amino acids. Germline V gene lookup returns CDR1 MNHNS and CDR2 SASEGT. The CDR3 spells CASSESGGTYTDTQYF. CDR3 sequence (DNA): TGTGCCAGCAGTGAGTCCGGGGGGACCTACACAGATACGCAGTATTTT.

The rearrangement links TRBV21-1 to TRBJ2-7; no check of the table's D call, TRBD2, against the DNA was made. TRBV21-1 corresponds to a pseudogene. The length of the CDR3 is 16 residues. The CDR3 sequence: CASSSPGGNSSYEQYF. The CDR3 bases are TGTGCCAGCAGCTCTCCGGGGGGCAACTCCTCCTACGAGCAGTACTTC.

This clone was counted only a few times. The V call is TRBV4-2, the J call TRBJ2-6, with D perhaps TRBD1 (6 bases). Looked up from germline, CDR1 is LGHNA and CDR2 is YNFKEQ. CDR3 length: 16 residues. The V end lost 1 base, the J end lost 2 bases, and 9 bases lay between the germline ends. CDR3 sequence: CASSQGGGTGANVLTF. The CDR3 DNA is TGTGCCAGCAGCCAAGGAGGGGGAACTGGGGCCAACGTCCTGACTTTC.

The gene calls are TRBV7-9 and TRBJ2-5, with 8 bases fitting TRBD2. The J call is uncertain, as TRBJ2-7 better fits the DNA end. Germline V lookup: CDR1 SEHNR, CDR2 FQNEAQ (reference sequence). The length of the CDR3 is 17 residues. CDR3 residues: CASSSPGGANSLYEQYF. The CDR3 nucleotides read TGTGCCAGCAGCTCCCCCGGGGGGGCCAACTCCCTCTACGAGCAGTACTTC.

The genes are TRBV5-6 and TRBJ1-1, with 9 bases that match TRBD1. This CDR3 region has 15 residues. Germline V gives CDR1 SGHDT, CDR2 YYEEEE. Trimming at V came to 0 bases and at J to 6 bases, leaving 6 bases not matched to a gene. The CDR3 spells CASSLVGTGKAEAFF. As DNA, the CDR3 is TGTGCCAGCAGCTTGGTAGGGACAGGGAAGGCTGAAGCTTTCTTT. Full variable domain (remainder filled in from reference TRBV5-6 and TRBJ1-1): DAGVTQSPTHLIKTRGQQVTLRCSPKSGHDTVSWYQQALGQGPQFIFQYYEEEERQRGNFPDRFSGHQFPNYSSELNVNALLLGDSALYLCASSLVGTGKAEAFFGQGTRLTVV.

The chain uses TRBV18 and TRBJ1-5; 9 bases line up with TRBD1. This CDR3 contains 14 residues. V lost 4 bases, J lost 7 bases, and 5 bases stayed unmatched. Germline V gives CDR1 KGHSH, CDR2 LQKENI. Written as DNA, the CDR3 is TGTGCCAGCTCACAACAGGGGGCAGGGCAGCCCCAGCATTTT. Encoded protein: CASSQQGAGQPQHF.

The chain carries TRBV7-8 and TRBJ1-3, with unresolved D. With 5 bases removed from V and 9 bases from J, the gap between germline ends came to 17 bases. The CDR3 covers 14 residues. Per germline, CDR1 SGHVS and CDR2 FQNEAQ. The CDR3 protein is CASSPEIIRSTIYF. CDR3 nucleotides: TGTGCCAGCAGCCCTGAGATTATTAGAAGCACCATATATTTT.

The DNA of the CDR3 is TGTGCCAGCAGTGAAGGGGGGGGCAGGGGGCGCAGACAGCCCCAGCATTTT. Its protein is CASSEGGGRGRRQPQHF. The chain carries TRBV2 and TRBJ1-5; TRBD1 agrees at 8 bases. Germline CDR1 is SNHLY and CDR2 is FYNNEI. The V gene end was trimmed by 1 base and the J gene end by 7 bases; junction bases not matched to a gene: 12. The CDR3 covers 17 residues.

V gene TRBV7-9 combines with J gene TRBJ2-2; 11 bases fit TRBD2. The CDR3 runs to 19 residues. Losses at the gene ends were 2 bases for V and 2 bases for J; bases not matched to a gene: 10. CDR1 SEHNR and CDR2 FQNEAQ come from the germline V gene (reference sequence). CDR3 bases: TGTGCCAGCAGCTTACAATGGAGTAGCGGGGGGGTCAACACCGGGGAGCTGTTTTTT. It codes for CASSLQWSSGGVNTGELFF.

V and J are TRBV9 and TRBJ1-6, with unresolved D. Trimming took 8 bases from V and 0 from J, leaving 15 bases between them. This CDR3 is built from 16 residues. Germline V gives CDR1 SGDLS, CDR2 YYNGEE. The CDR3 here is CASGTPGSSYNSPLHF. The CDR3 coding sequence is TGTGCCAGTGGCACCCCCGGGAGCTCCTATAATTCACCCCTCCACTTT.

A remark on this clone: Mismatch with germline at one junction end may stem from a read error. V and J are TRBV7-9 and TRBJ2-7, with TRBD2 matching 8 bases. Germline values: CDR1 SEHNR, CDR2 FQNEAQ (reference sequence). The CDR3 length is 12 residues. The CDR3 region has the DNA TGTTCCAGAGAGGACGGGGGGGGCGAGCAGTACTTC. Its translation: CSREDGGGEQYF.